This TCR beta chain comes out of a study of blood T cell repertoires in COVID-19. Study in general: COVID-19 samples from acute and convalescent phases originated in the United States, Italy and Spain. PBMCs, B-cell-depleted T cells, or T cells provided the cDNA or gDNA that made up the material.

Profiled with immunoSEQ multiplex PCR; TCRdb holds only in-frame clones, not every one. Counted here are 150,000 to 180,000 clones, 75% to 90% occurring once; the ten biggest clones make up 15%. CDR3 length equals 15 residues. V lost 2 bases and J 4 bases, leaving 13 bases between the germline ends. CDR1 is LNHDA and CDR2 is SQIVND in the germline V gene (reference sequence). The V and J genes are TRBV19 and TRBJ2-3; tentative D call: TRBD1 (7 bases). The source of this sequence is a middle-aged woman with acute or convalescent COVID-19. Material for sequencing was peripheral blood. The CDR3, as DNA: TGTGCCAGTAGTATATGGCAGGGGGGTTCAGATACGCAGTATTTT. Residues: CASSIWQGGSDTQYF.